Following are 5 T cell receptor beta chains from one sample sequenced in a study of T cell changes during pregnancy in multiple sclerosis. Only in-frame clones appear in the TCRdb table, and some are missing; sequencing was by immunoSEQ multiplex PCR. The data contain 85,000 to 130,000 clones, around 90% of them seen just once; the ten biggest clones take up roughly 1.6%. The material was peripheral blood, obtained before pregnancy. Receptors originate from a female donor with multiple sclerosis, enrolled in a pregnancy study.

This chain connects TRBV5-1 to TRBJ1-4; 7 bases map to TRBD1. Germline CDR1 and CDR2: SGHRS and YFSETQ. Trimming removed 4 bases from V and 6 bases from J; junction bases left unmatched: 6. This CDR3 comprises 14 residues. Written as DNA, the CDR3 is TGCGCCAGCAGCGCTAACAGGGGTTATGAAAAACTGTTTTTT. Amino acid sequence: CASSANRGYEKLFF.

This clone was recorded only once. The chain couples TRBV5-4 to TRBJ2-5, with D perhaps matching TRBD1 (6 bases). Trimming removed 0 bases at V and 1 base at J, with 13 bases between. The CDR3 runs to 16 residues. Germline CDR1 is SGHNT and CDR2 is YYREEE (reference sequence). The CDR3 loop is CASSLAGTTRQETQYF. CDR3 coding DNA: TGTGCCAGCAGCTTGGCCGGGACAACACGCCAAGAGACCCAGTACTTC. The full variable domain, its missing parts supplied by reference TRBV5-4 and TRBJ2-5, is ETGVTQSPTHLIKTRGQQVTLRCSSQSGHNTVSWYQQALGQGPQFIFQYYREEENGRGNFPPRFSGLQFPNYSSELNVNALELDDSALYLCASSLAGTTRQETQYFGPGTRLLVL.

The CDR3 reads CASSQTGGETQYF. In DNA form, the CDR3 reads TGCGCCAGCAGCCAAACAGGGGGGGAGACCCAGTACTTC. The chain has TRBV4-1 and TRBJ2-5, with 8 bases that match TRBD1. Germline V gene sequence: CDR1 MGHRA, CDR2 YSYEKL. The CDR3 sequence is 13 residues long. The ends lost 2 bases at V and 5 bases at J; junction bases unmatched: 1.

This chain links TRBV27 with TRBJ1-6; TRBD1 matches at 7 bases. The CDR3 loop spans 15 amino acids. CDR1 is MNHEY and CDR2 is SMNVEV in the germline V gene (reference sequence). V trimming: 2 bases; J trimming: 13 bases; junction bases outside the gene matches: 11. CDR3 in DNA: TGTGCCAGCAGTTTAGCCCCCCCGACAGGGTTTCCCCTCCACTTT. The encoded protein is CASSLAPPTGFPLHF.

The gene calls are TRBV7-2 and TRBJ2-7, with TRBD1 matching over 7 bases. The V and J ends lost 4 bases and 3 bases, in that order; junction bases with no gene match: 3. CDR3 length equals 13 residues. In germline, CDR1 is SGHTA, CDR2 FQGNSA. CDR3 sequence (DNA): TGTGCCAGCAGCTCAAGGACAGGCTACGAGCAGTACTTC. Its protein is CASSSRTGYEQYF. The full variable domain, in which reference TRBV7-2 and TRBJ2-7 provide the parts outside the CDR3, is GAGVSQSPSNKVTEKGKDVELRCDPISGHTALYWYRQSLGQGLEFLIYFQGNSAPDKSGLPSDRFSAERTGGSVSTLTIQRTQQEDSAVYLCASSSRTGYEQYFGPGTRLTVT.